This T cell receptor (beta chain) was sequenced in a study of blood T cells in healthy people across ages. Primers used in a second PCR of about 6 to 11 cycles were a sample-barcoded 5' primer and a J-beta primer mix. TCRdb recomputed calls from the 5' RACE reads with MiXCR, one row per CDR3 protein. The table includes fewer than 800,000 distinct CDR3 sequences, roughly 25% detected once. In germline, CDR1 is SGHKS, CDR2 YYEKEE (reference sequence). The CDR3 runs to 15 residues. Trimming stripped 3 bases from V and 1 base from J, with 12 bases between. The same data also contributed to another study, on T cells of mothers and their children. That paper states: Donors were a few healthy Caucasian mothers and their six children. During the second PCR, the M1S primer introduced sample barcodes along with 2-4 random nucleotides. Researchers found no T cell clones that were persistent and microchimeric.

The V and J genes are TRBV5-5 and TRBJ2-3, with a weak D call TRBD1 (6 bases). Material: blood. This sequence was found in a boy aged 10-17 years in good health. The CDR3 protein is CASSYRQAGTDTQYF. The CDR3 DNA follows: TGTGCCAGCAGCTACCGACAGGCTGGCACAGATACGCAGTATTTT.